This entry is about one TCR beta chain. This clonotype turned up a few times. Its binding antigen is unknown. No clone much larger than this one lies a single base away; base qualities are absent. Sample treatment or condition, as interpreted from the label and publication: live attenuated yellow fever vaccine strain. At each blood-draw timepoint, two biological replicates of bulk PBMCs were obtained. A standard Ficoll-Paque protocol was used to isolate PBMCs from peripheral blood. TriZol was used to extract RNA from bulk PBMCs, CD4 and CD8 fractions, and dextramer-positive and dextramer-negative fractions. TCR cDNA was synthesized by 5'RACE template switching, which introduced a universal primer site and unique molecular identifiers. Priming for cDNA synthesis came from both the TCR alpha and TCR beta constant segments. Libraries were amplified in two PCR steps, with sample barcodes and sequencing adapters added in the second step. Sequencing of libraries was performed on Illumina HiSeq 2500 (2x100 bp) or NovaSeq (2x150 bp). Concerning the study's data processing: MIGEC was used to demultiplex reads and collapse the reads into UMI consensus sequences, and MiXCR was used for V(D)J alignment. Using edgeR on replicate PBMC samples, clonotypes were called vaccine-responding if FDR was below 0.01 and the log2 fold change was above 5 up to day 15. Each bulk clonotype received a CD4 or CD8 identity based on whether the sequenced CD4 or CD8 repertoire contained that clonotype at higher abundance. The public reads were quality trimmed at Q25 with fastp and then assembled into clones with MiXCR by TCRdb, keeping productive beta chains. Each entry merges the rows of one CDR3 protein and shows their most common DNA and genes. V and J calls and clone size were set by TCRdb, not the authors. The sample table records 400,000 to 650,000 distinct CDR3 sequences; 20% to 25% of these occur just once. The ten largest clones take up about a sixth of the sample.

The data originate from a study of T cells after yellow fever vaccination (dated by TCRdb to 2018 to 2020). Some background on the complete study: Libraries from fractions with low cell numbers were prepared with the SMART-Seq v4 Ultra Low Input RNA kit. Bulk TCR alpha and beta repertoires were sequenced longitudinally to track T-cell clones before and after primary and booster YFV17D yellow fever vaccination. Blood samples were taken at several timepoints before and after primary and secondary immunization, and bulk PBMC replicates and cell subsets were isolated. Two healthy male donors, one aged 18 to 29 and one aged 30 to 40 years, were included in the cohort.

V and J lose 6 bases and 0 bases, and a span of 21 bases separates them. From its cysteine to its phenylalanine, the CDR3 spans 18 amino acids. The DNA shown is the 54-base CDR3, in frame from base 1. In the germline V gene (reference sequence), CDR1 corresponds to SGHAT and CDR2 to FQDESV. What the study reported, not specific to this receptor: The secondary T-cell response was found to be weaker but faster than the primary response, with a peak reached on day 5 rather than on day 15. Most clones expanded after primary vaccination were re-detected after the booster (around 96% of CD4 and approximately 85% of CD8), suggesting broad memory maintenance. A small fraction of clonotypes appeared in both the CD4 and CD8 compartments, likely as a result of convergent recombination. Computational filtering was required because FACS-sorted repertoires could contain abundant contaminating clonotypes from the bulk population. Because only a couple of donors were included in the study, the extent to which the findings can be generalized is limited.

The sequences come from PBMCs, collected roughly 20 days after the first yellow fever vaccination. The sequence was collected from a man between 18 and 35 years old who received the YFV17D yellow fever vaccine. The rearranged chain carries TRBV11-1 and TRBJ1-5, with TRBD1 tentatively as D gene (5 bases match). This receptor carries the CDR3 CASSPNPGAGPSNQPQHF. At the DNA level, the sequence is TGTGCCAGCAGTCCGAACCCTGGTGCAGGGCCTAGCAATCAGCCCCAGCATTTT.